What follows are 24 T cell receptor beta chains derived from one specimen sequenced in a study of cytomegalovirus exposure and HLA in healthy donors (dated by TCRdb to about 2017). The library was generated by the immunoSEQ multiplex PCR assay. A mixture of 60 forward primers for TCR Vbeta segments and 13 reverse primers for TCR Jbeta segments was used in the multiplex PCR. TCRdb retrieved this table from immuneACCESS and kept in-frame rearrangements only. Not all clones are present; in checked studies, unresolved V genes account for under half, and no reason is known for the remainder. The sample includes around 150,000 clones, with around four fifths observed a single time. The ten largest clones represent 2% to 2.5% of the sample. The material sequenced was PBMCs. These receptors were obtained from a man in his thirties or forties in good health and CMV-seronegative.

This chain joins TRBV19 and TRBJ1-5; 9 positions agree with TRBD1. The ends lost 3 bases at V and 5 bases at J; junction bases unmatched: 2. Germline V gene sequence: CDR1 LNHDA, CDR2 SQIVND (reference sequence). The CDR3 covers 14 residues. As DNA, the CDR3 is TGTGCCAGTAGTATTGGGACAGGGTATCAGCCCCAGCATTTT. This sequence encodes CASSIGTGYQPQHF.

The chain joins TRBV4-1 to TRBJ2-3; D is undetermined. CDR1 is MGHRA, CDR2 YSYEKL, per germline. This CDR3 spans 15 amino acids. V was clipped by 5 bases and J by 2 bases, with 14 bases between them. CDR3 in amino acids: CASSWAFPSTDTQYF. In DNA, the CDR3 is TGCGCCAGCAGCTGGGCATTCCCGTCCACAGATACGCAGTATTTT.

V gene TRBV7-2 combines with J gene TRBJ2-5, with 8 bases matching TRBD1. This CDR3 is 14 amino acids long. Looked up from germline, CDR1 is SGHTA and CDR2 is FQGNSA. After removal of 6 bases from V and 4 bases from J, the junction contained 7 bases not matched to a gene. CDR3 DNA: TGTGCCAGCAGACCCACAGGGGGTGGAGAGACCCAGTACTTC. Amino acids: CASRPTGGGETQYF.

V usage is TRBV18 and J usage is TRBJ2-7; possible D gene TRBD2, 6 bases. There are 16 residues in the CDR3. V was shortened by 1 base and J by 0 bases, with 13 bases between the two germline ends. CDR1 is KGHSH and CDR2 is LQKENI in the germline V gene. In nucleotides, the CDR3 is TGTGCCAGCTCACCACGGGGGGTAGCAGGCTCCTACGAGCAGTACTTC. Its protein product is CASSPRGVAGSYEQYF.

In DNA, the CDR3 is TGTGCCAGCAGTGAATCCAGTGTCTACGAGCAGTACTTC. Its translation is CASSESSVYEQYF. This chain joins TRBV6-1 and TRBJ2-7; D is unresolved. The germline V gene has CDR1 MNHNS and CDR2 SASEGT. This CDR3 comprises 13 residues. V dropped 2 bases and J dropped 3 bases, with 8 bases sitting between them.

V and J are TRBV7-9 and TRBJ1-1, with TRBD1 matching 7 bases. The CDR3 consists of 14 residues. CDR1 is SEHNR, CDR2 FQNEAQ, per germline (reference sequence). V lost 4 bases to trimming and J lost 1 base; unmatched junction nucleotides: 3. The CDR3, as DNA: TGTGCCAGCAGCTCTAGGACAGGGAACACTGAAGCTTTCTTT. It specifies CASSSRTGNTEAFF.

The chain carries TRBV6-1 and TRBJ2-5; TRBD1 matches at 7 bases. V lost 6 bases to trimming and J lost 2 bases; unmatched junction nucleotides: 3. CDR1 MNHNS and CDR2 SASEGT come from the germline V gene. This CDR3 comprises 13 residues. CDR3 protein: CASSWDRQETQYF. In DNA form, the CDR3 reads TGTGCCAGCAGCTGGGACAGACAAGAGACCCAGTACTTC.

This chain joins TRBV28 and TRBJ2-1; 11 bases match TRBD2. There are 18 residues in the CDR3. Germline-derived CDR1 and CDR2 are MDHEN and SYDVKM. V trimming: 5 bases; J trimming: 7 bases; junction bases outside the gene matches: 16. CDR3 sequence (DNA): TGTGCCAGCAGTCCATCCCGTAGCGGGAGGGCCCTCTCGAATGAGCAGTTCTTC. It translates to CASSPSRSGRALSNEQFF.

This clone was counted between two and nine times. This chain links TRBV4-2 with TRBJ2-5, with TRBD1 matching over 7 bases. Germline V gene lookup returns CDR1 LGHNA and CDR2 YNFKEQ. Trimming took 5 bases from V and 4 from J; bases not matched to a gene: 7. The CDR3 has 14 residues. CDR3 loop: CASSVGGSAETQYF. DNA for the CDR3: TGTGCCAGCAGCGTAGGGGGCTCGGCAGAGACCCAGTACTTC.

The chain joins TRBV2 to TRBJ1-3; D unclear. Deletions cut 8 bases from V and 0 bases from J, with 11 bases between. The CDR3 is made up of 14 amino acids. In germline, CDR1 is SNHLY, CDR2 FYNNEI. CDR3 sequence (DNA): TGTGCCAGCTCCCCTTTTGTCTCTGGAAACACCATATATTTT. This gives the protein CASSPFVSGNTIYF.

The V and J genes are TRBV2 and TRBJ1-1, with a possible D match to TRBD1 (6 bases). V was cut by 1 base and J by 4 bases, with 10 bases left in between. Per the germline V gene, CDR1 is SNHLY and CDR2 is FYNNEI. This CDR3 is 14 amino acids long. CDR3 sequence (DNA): TGTGCCAGCAGTGAAGAACAGGGTATCACTGAAGCTTTCTTT. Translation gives CASSEEQGITEAFF.

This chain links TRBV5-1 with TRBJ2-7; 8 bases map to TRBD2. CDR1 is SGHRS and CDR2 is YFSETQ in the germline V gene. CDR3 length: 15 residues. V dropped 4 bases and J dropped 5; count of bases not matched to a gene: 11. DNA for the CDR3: TGCGCCAGCAGCCCGGGGGGGCAGATTGGGAACGAGCAGTACTTC. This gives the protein CASSPGGQIGNEQYF.

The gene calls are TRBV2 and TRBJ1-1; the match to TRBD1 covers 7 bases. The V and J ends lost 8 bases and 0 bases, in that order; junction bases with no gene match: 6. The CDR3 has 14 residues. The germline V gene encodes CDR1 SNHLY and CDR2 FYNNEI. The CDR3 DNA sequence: TGTGCCAGCCAACAGACAGGGCTGAACACTGAAGCTTTCTTT. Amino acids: CASQQTGLNTEAFF. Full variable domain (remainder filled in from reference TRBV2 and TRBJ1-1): EPEVTQTPSHQVTQMGQEVILRCVPISNHLYFYWYRQILGQKVEFLVSFYNNEISEKSEIFDDQFSVERPDGSNFTLKIRSTKLEDSAMYFCASQQTGLNTEAFFGQGTRLTVV.

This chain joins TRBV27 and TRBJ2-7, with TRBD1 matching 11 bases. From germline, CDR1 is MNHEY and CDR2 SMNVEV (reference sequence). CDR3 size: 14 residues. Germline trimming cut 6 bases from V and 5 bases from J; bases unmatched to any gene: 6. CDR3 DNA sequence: TGTGCCAGCAGAATTGGACAGGGGGCCAACGAGCAGTACTTC. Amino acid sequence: CASRIGQGANEQYF.

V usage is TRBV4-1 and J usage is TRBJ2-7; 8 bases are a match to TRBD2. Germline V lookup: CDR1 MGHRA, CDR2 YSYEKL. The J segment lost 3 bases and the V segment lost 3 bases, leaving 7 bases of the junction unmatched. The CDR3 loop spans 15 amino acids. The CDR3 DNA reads TGCGCCAGCAGCCAGGTCGGGGGGGCCCACTACGAGCAGTACTTC. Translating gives CASSQVGGAHYEQYF.

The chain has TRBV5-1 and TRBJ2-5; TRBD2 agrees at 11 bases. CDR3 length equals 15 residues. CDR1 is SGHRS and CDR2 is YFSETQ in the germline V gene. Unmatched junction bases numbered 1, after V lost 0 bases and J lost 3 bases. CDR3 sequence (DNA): TGCGCCAGCAGCTTGGGACTAGCGGGAAAAGAGACCCAGTACTTC. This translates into CASSLGLAGKETQYF.

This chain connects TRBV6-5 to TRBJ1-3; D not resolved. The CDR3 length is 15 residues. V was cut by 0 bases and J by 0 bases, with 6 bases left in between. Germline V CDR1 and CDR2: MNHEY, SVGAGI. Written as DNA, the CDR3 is TGTGCCAGCAGTTACTCTCTTTACTCTGGAAACACCATATATTTT. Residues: CASSYSLYSGNTIYF.

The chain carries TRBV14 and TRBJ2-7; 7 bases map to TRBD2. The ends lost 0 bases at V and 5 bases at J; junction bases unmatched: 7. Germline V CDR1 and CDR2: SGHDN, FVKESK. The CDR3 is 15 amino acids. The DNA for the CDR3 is TGTGCCAGCAGCCAAGAACGGGAGGCAGTGGACGAGCAGTACTTC. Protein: CASSQEREAVDEQYF. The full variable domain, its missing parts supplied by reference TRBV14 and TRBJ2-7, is EAGVTQFPSHSVIEKGQTVTLRCDPISGHDNLYWYRRVMGKEIKFLLHFVKESKQDESGMPNNRFLAERTGGTYSTLKVQPAELEDSGVYFCASSQEREAVDEQYFGPGTRLTVT.

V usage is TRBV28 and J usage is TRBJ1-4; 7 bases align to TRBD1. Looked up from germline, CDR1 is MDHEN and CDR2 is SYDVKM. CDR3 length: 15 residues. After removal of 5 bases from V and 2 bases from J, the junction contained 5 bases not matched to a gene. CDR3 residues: CASSPTGDTNEKLFF. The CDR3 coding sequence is TGTGCCAGCAGTCCCACAGGGGACACTAATGAAAAACTGTTTTTT.

The CDR3 DNA follows: TGTGCCAGCAGCGTAGCCGGACTAGCGGAGAACAATGAGCAGTTCTTC. Translation: CASSVAGLAENNEQFF. V usage is TRBV13 and J usage is TRBJ2-1; 10 nucleotides match TRBD2. CDR1 PRHDT and CDR2 FYEKMQ come from the germline V gene (reference sequence). V was clipped by 5 bases and J by 5 bases; unmatched bases: 9. The CDR3 is made up of 16 amino acids. Complete variable domain (other parts from reference TRBV13 and TRBJ2-1): AAGVIQSPRHLIKEKRETATLKCYPIPRHDTVYWYQQGPGQDPQFLISFYEKMQSDKGSIPDRFSAQQFSDYHSELNMSSLELGDSALYFCASSVAGLAENNEQFFGPGTRLTVL.

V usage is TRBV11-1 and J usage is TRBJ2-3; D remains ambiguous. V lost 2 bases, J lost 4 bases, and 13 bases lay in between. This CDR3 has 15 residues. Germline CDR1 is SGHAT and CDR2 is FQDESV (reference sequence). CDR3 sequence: CASSLSPLASDTQYF. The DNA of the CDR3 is TGTGCCAGCAGCTTATCTCCCCTGGCATCAGATACGCAGTATTTT.

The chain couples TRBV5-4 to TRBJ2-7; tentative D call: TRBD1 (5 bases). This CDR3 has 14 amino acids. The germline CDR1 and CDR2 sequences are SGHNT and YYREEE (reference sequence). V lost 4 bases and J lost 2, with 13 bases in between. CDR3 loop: CASSLRQRAYEQYF. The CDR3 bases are TGTGCCAGCAGCCTAAGACAGCGCGCCTACGAGCAGTACTTC. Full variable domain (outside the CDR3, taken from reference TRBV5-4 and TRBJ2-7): ETGVTQSPTHLIKTRGQQVTLRCSSQSGHNTVSWYQQALGQGPQFIFQYYREEENGRGNFPPRFSGLQFPNYSSELNVNALELDDSALYLCASSLRQRAYEQYFGPGTRLTVT.

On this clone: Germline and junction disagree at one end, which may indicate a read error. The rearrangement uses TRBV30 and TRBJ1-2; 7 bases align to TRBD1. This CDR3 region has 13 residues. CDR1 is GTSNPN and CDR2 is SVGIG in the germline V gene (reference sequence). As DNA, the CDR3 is TGTGCCTGGGGGAACAGGGGTATGCGTGGCTACCCCTTC. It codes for CAWGNRGMRGYPF.

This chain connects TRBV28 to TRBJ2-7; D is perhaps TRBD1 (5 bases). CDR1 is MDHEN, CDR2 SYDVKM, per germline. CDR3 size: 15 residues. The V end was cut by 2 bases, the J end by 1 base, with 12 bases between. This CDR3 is CASSLNLGDSYEQYF. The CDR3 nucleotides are TGTGCCAGCAGTTTAAATTTAGGGGATTCCTACGAGCAGTACTTC.